This TCR beta chain appears in the sequencing data of a study of T cell responses to AZD1222 COVID-19 vaccine. A word on this clone: The target antigen is unknown.

Study-wide results and limits: Sampling captured repertoires only after the peak T cell response. Spike-specific TCR repertoires showed rising breadth and depth after two AZD1222 doses.

V lost 6 bases, J lost 4 bases, and 12 bases lay in between. This CDR3 contains 13 residues. Germline assignment: CDR1 LNHDA and CDR2 SQIVND (reference sequence). TCRdb keeps only in-frame clones here, not all; method: immunoSEQ multiplex PCR. The repertoire has over 100,000 clones, about 87% of them found once; the top ten carry about 4.5%. The gene calls are TRBV19 and TRBJ1-2; maybe TRBD1 (6 bases). This receptor was taken from an adult who received the AZD1222 COVID-19 vaccine. The sample in question was peripheral blood, obtained 28 days after the second AZD1222 dose. CDR3 DNA: TGTGCCAGTAGCCCGGGACAATCCTATGGCTACACCTTC. Amino acids: CASSPGQSYGYTF.